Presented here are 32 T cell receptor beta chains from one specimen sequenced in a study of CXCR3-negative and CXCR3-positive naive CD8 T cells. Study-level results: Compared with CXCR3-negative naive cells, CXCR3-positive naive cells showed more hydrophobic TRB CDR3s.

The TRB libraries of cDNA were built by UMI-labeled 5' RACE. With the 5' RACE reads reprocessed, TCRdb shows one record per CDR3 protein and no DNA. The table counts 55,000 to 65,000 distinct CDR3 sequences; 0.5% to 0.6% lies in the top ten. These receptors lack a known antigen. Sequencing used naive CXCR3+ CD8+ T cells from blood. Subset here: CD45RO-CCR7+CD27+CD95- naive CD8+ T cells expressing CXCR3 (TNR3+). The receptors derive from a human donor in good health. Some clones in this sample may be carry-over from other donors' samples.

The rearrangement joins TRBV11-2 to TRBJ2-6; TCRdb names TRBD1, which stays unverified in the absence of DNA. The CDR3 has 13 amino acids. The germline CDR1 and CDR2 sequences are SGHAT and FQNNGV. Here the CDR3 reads CASRGPGANVLTF.

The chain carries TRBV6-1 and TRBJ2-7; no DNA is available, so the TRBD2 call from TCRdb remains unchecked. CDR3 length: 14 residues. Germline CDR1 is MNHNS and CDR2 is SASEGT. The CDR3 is CASTTSDSTYEQYF.

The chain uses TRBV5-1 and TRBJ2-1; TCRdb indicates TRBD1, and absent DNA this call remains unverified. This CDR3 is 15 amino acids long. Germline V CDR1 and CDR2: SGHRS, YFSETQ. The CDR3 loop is CASRGGFRTDNEQFF.

The CDR3: CSVEGLADHSYEQYF. The chain recombines TRBV29-1 with TRBJ2-7; TCRdb reports TRBD2, a call that lacks DNA to check it against. This CDR3 contains 15 residues. Germline V lookup: CDR1 SQVTM, CDR2 ANQGSEA.

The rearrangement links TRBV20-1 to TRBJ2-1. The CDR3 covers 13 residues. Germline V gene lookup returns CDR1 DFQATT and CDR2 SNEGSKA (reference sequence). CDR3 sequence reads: CSARGTDYNEQFF.

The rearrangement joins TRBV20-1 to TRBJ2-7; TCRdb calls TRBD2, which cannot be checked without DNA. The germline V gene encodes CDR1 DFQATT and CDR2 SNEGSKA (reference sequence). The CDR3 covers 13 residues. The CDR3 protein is CSARWTSDYEQYF.

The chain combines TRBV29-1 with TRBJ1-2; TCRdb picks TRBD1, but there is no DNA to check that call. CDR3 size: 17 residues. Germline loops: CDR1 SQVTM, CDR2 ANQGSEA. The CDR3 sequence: CSVDIAGTGSGDYGYTF.

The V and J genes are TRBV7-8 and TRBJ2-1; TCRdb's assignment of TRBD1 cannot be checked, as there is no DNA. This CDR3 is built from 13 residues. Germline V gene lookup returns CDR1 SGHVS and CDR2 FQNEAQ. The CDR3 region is CASSLDWGQEQFF.

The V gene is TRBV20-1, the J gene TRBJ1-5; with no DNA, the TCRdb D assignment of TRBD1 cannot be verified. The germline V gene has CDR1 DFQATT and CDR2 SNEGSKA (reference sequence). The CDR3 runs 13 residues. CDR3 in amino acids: CSAPGVGNQPQHF.

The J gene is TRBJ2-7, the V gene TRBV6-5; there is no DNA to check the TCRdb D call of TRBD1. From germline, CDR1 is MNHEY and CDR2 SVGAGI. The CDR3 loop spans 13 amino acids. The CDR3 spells CASSYGTDYEQYF.

CDR3 residues: CASSPAGQETNTEAFF. V usage is TRBV28 and J usage is TRBJ1-1; TCRdb reports TRBD1, a call that lacks DNA to check it against. The CDR3 sequence is 16 residues long. The germline V gene has CDR1 MDHEN and CDR2 SYDVKM.

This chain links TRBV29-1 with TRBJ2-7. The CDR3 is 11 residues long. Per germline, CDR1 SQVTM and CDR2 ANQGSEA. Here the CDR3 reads CSVDKLYEQYF.

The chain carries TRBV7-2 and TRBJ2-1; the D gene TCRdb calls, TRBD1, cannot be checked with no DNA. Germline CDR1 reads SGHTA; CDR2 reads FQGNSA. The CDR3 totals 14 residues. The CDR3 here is CASSFGDPYNEQFF.

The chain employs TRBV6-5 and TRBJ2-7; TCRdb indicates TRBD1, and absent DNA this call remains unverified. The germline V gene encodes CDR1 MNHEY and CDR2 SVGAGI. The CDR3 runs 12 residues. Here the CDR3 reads CASSTGTYEQYF.

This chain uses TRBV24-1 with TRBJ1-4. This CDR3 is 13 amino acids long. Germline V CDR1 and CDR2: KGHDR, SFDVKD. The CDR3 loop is CATSDRTTSELFF.

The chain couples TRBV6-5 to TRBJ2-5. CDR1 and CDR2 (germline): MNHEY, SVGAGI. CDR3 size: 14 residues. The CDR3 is CASSYSTSVETQYF.

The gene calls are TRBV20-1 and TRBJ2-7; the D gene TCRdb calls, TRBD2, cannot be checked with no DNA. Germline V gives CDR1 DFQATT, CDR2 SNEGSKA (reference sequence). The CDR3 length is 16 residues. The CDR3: CSAPRDSGGLGYEQYF.

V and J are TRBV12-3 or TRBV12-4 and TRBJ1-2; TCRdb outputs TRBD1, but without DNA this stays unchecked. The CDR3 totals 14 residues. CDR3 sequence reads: CASSLEKGFYGYTF.

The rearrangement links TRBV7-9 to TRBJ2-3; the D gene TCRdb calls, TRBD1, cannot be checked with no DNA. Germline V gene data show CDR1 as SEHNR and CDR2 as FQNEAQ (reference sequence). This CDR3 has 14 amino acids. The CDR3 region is CASRSGQGTDTQYF.

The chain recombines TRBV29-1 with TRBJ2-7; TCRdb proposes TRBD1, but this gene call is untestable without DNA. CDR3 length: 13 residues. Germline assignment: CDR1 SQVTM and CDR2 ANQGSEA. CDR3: CSVESKTGYEQYF.

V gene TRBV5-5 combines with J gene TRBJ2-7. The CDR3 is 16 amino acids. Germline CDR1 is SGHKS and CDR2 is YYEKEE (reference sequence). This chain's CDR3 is CASSLARVATYYEQYF.

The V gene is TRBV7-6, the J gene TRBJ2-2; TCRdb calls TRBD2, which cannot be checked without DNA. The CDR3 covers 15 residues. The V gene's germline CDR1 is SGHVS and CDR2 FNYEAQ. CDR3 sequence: CASSPPAGWTGELFF.

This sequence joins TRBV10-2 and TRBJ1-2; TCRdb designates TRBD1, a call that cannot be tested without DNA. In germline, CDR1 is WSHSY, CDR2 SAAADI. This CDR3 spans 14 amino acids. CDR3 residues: CASSPDRANYGYTF.

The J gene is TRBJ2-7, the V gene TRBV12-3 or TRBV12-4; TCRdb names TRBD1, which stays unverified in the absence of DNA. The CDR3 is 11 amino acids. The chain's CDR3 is CASTQGHEQYF.

CDR3: CASSTGQGPYEQYF. The V gene is TRBV7-6, the J gene TRBJ2-7; TCRdb designates TRBD1, a call that cannot be tested without DNA. This CDR3 is 14 amino acids long. Per germline, CDR1 SGHVS and CDR2 FNYEAQ.

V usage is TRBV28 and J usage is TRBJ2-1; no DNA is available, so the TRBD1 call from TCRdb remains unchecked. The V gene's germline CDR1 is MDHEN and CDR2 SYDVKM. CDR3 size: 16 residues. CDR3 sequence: CASRHSGTGISNEQFF.

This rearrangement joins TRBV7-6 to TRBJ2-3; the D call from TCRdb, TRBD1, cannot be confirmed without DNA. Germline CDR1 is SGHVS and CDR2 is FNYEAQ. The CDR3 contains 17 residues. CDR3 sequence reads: CASSPRGGGSNTDTQYF. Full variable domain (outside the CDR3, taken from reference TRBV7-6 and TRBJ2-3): GAGVSQSPRYKVTKRGQDVALRCDPISGHVSLYWYRQALGQGPEFLTYFNYEAQQDKSGLPNDRFSAERPEGSISTLTIQRTEQRDSAMYRCASSPRGGGSNTDTQYFGPGTRLTVL.

The CDR3 sequence: CSVELAGGDNEQFF. V is TRBV29-1 and J is TRBJ2-1; TCRdb calls TRBD2, which cannot be checked without DNA. The CDR3 length is 14 residues. The germline gives CDR1 SQVTM, CDR2 ANQGSEA.

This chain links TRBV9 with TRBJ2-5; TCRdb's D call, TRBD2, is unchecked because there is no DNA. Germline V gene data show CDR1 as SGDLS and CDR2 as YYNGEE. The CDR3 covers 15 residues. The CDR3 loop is CASSVGLADRETQYF.

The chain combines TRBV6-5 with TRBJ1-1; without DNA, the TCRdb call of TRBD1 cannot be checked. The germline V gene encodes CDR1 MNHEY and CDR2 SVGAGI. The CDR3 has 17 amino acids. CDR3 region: CASSYTPPRGMNTEAFF.

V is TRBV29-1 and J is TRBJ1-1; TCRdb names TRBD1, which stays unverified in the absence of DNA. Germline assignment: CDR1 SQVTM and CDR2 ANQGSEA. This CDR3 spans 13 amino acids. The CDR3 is CSVEDGAASEAFF.

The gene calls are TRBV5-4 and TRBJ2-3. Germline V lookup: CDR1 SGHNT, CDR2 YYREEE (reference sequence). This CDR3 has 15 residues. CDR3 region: CASSLGALDTDTQYF.